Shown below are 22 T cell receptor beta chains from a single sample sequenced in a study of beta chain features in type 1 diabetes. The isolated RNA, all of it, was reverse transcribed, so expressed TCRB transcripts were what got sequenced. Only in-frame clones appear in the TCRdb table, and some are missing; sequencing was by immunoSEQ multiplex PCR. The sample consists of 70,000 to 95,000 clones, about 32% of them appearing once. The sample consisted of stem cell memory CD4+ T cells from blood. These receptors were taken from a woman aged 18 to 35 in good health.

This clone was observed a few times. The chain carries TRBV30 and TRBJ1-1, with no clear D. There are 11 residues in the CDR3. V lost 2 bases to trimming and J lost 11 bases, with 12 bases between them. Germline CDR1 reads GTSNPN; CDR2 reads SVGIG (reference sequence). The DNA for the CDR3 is TGTGCCTGGAGTCGTCAGGTAGACGCTTTCTTT. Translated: CAWSRQVDAFF.

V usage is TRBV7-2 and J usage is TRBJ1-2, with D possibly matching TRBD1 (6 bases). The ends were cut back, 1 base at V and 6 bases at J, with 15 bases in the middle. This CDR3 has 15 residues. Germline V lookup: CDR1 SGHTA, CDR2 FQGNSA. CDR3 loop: CASSLVSVAGDGYTF. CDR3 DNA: TGTGCCAGCAGCTTAGTTTCGGTGGCAGGGGATGGCTACACCTTC.

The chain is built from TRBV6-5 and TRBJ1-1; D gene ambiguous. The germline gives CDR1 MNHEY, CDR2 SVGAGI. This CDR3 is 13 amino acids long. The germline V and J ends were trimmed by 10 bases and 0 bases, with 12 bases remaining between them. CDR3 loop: CANQQLLNTEAFF. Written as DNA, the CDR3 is TGTGCCAATCAACAGCTACTGAACACTGAAGCTTTCTTT.

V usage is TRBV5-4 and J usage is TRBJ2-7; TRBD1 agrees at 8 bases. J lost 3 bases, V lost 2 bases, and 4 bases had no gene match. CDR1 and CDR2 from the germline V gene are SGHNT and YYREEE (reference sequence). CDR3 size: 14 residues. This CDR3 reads CASSFGQGNYEQYF. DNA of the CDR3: TGTGCCAGCAGCTTCGGACAGGGCAACTACGAGCAGTACTTC.

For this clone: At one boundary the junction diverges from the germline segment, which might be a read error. The CDR3 reads CATSRDTVRLF. CDR3 coding DNA: TGTGCCACCAGCAGAGATACTGTGAGGCTCTTC. The J gene is TRBJ2-1, the V gene TRBV15; no clear D. CDR3 length equals 11 residues. Germline CDR1 and CDR2: LNHNV and YYDKDF (reference sequence).

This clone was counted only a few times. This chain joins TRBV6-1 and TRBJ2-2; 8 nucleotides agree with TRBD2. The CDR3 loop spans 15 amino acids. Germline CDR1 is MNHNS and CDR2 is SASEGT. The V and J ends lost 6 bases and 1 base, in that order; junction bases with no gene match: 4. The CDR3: CASRAGGGNTGELFF. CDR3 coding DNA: TGTGCCAGCAGGGCCGGGGGGGGGAACACCGGGGAGCTGTTTTTT.

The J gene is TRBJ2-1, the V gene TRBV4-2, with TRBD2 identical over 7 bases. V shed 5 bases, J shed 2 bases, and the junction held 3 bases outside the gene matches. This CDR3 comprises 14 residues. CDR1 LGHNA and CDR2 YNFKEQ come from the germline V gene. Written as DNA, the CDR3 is TGTGCCAGCAGCGGGAGGGCCCCCTACAATGAGCAGTTCTTC. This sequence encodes CASSGRAPYNEQFF.

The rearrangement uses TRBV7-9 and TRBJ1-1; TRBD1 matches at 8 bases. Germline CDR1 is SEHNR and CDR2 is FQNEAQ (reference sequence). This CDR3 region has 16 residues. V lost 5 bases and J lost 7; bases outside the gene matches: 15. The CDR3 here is CASSPGQGLNIVEAFF. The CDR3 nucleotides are TGTGCCAGCAGCCCCGGACAGGGACTAAATATTGTTGAAGCTTTCTTT.

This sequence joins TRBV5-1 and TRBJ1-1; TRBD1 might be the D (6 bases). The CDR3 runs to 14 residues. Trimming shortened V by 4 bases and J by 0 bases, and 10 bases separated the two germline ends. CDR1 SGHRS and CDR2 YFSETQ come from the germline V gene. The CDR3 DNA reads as TGCGCCAGCAGCATTACAGGGATGAACACTGAAGCTTTCTTT. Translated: CASSITGMNTEAFF.

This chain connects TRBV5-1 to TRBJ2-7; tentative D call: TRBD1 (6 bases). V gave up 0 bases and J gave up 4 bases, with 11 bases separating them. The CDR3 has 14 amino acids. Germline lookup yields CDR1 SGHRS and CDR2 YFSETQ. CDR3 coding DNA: TGCGCCAGCAGCTTGGGGGGGCCTAGTTACGAGCAGTACTTC. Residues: CASSLGGPSYEQYF.

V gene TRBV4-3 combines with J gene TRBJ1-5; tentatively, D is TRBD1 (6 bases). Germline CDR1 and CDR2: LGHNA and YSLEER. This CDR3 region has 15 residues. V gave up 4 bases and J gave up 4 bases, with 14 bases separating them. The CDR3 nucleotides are TGCGCCAGCAGCCCGTTCTTAGGGACAAATCAGCCCCAGCATTTT. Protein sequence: CASSPFLGTNQPQHF.

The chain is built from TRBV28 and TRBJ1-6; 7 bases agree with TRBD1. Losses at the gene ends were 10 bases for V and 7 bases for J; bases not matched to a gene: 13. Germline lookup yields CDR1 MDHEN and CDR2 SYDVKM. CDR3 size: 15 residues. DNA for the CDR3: TGTGCCACCCTCACACAGGGGTTAGGGAATTCACCCCTCCACTTT. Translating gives CATLTQGLGNSPLHF. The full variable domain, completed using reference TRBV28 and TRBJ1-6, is DVKVTQSSRYLVKRTGEKVFLECVQDMDHENMFWYRQDPGLGLRLIYFSYDVKMKEKGDIPEGYSVSREKKERFSLILESASTNQTSMYLCATLTQGLGNSPLHFGNGTRLTVT.

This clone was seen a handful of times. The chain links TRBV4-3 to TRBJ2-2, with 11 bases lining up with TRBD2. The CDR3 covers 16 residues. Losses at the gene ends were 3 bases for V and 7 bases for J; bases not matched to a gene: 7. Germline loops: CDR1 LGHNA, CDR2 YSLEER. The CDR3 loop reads CASSQERLAGFGELFF. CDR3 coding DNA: TGCGCCAGCAGCCAGGAACGACTAGCGGGGTTCGGGGAGCTGTTTTTT.

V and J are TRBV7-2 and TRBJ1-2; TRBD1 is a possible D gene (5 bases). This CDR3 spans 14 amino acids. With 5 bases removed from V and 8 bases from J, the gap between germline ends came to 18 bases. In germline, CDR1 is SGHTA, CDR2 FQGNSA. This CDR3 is CASSPGRAGGGYTF. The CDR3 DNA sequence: TGTGCCAGCAGCCCTGGCCGGGCCGGGGGGGGCTACACCTTC. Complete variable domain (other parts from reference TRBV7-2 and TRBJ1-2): GAGVSQSPSNKVTEKGKDVELRCDPISGHTALYWYRQSLGQGLEFLIYFQGNSAPDKSGLPSDRFSAERTGGSVSTLTIQRTQQEDSAVYLCASSPGRAGGGYTFGSGTRLTVV.

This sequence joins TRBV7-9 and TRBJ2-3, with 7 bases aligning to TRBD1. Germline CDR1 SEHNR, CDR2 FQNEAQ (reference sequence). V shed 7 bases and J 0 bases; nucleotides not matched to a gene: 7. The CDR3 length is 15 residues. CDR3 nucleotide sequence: TGTGCCAGCACCCCCGGGACAGTTAGCACAGATACGCAGTATTTT. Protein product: CASTPGTVSTDTQYF.

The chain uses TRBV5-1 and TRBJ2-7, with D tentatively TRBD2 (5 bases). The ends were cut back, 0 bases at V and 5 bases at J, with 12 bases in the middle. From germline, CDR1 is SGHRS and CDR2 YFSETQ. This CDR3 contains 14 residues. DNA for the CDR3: TGCGCCAGCAGCTTGGGTCAGGAGGTGGACGAGCAGTACTTC. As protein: CASSLGQEVDEQYF.

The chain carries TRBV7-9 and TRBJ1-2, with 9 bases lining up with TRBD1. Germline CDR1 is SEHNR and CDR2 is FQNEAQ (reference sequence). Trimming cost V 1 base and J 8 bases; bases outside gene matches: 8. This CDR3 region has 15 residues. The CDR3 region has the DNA TGTGCCAGCAGCTTAGGAGGGACAGGGCTAGAAGGCTACACCTTC. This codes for CASSLGGTGLEGYTF.

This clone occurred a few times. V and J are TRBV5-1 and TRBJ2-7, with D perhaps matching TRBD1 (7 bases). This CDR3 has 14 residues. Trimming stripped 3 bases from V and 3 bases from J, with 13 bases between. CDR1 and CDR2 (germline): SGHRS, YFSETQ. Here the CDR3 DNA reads TGCGCCAGCAGCTCCGGACAGGACTACTACGAGCAGTACTTC. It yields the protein CASSSGQDYYEQYF.

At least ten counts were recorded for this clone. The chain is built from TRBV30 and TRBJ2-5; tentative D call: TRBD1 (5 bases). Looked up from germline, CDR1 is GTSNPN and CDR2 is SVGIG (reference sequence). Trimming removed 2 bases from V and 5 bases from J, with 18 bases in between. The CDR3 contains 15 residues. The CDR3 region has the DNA TGTGCCTGGAGTCGGACACCATCTTCAGTGGAGACCCAGTACTTC. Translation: CAWSRTPSSVETQYF.

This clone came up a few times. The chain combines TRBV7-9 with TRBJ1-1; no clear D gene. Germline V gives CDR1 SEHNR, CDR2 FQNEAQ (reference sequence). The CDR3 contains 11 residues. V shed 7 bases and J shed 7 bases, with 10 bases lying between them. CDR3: CASTFGGEAFF. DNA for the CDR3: TGTGCCAGCACCTTCGGCGGTGAAGCTTTCTTT.

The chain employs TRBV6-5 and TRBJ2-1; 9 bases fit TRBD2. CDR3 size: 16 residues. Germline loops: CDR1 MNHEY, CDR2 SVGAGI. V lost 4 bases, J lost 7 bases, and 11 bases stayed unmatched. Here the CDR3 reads CASSFLAGGPINEQFF. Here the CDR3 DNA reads TGTGCCAGCAGTTTTCTCGCGGGAGGGCCTATAAATGAGCAGTTCTTC.

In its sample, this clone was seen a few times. The CDR3 bases are TGTGCCAGCAGCCAGCCGGGAGGCCGTTCGAACACCGGGGAGCTGTTTTTT. It translates to CASSQPGGRSNTGELFF. The rearrangement uses TRBV4-2 and TRBJ2-2; 7 bases match TRBD2. Germline values: CDR1 LGHNA, CDR2 YNFKEQ. V lost 3 bases, J lost 0 bases, and 7 bases stayed unmatched. The CDR3 consists of 17 residues.